These 14 T cell receptor beta chains came from one sample sequenced in a study of blood T cells in healthy people across ages (dated by TCRdb to between 2014 and 2016). The library came from 5' RACE. Reads for this sample came from an Illumina HiSeq 2500. A second PCR of roughly 6 to 12 cycles was performed with a sample-barcoded 5' primer and a J-beta primer mix. TCRdb itself trimmed the public reads at Q25 with fastp, ran MiXCR and retained productive beta chains. Entries are consolidated by CDR3 protein sequence, retaining the most common genes and DNA. In all, the sample holds fewer than 900,000 distinct CDR3 sequences, and 45% to 50% of those were seen once. The ten top clones hold around a third of the sample. The material sequenced was blood. The receptor source for this set is a woman aged 55-69 years in good health.

The chain recombines TRBV29-1 with TRBJ2-1, with 11 nucleotides matching TRBD2. CDR1 is SQVTM, CDR2 ANQGSEA, per germline. This CDR3 comprises 16 residues. V shed 7 bases and J 0 bases; nucleotides not matched to a gene: 8. The CDR3 nucleotides read TGCAGCGCCAAGGGACTAGCGGATAGCTCCTACAATGAGCAGTTCTTC. Translation gives CSAKGLADSSYNEQFF.

This sequence joins TRBV7-3 and TRBJ2-3; TRBD2 matches 13 bases. Germline-derived CDR1 and CDR2 are SGHTA and FQGTGA. With 1 base clipped from V and 4 bases from J, the junction kept 11 bases outside the gene matches. The CDR3 runs to 19 residues. The CDR3 is CASSLIAQGLAGVPDTQYF. The CDR3 DNA follows: TGTGCCAGCAGCTTAATAGCGCAAGGACTAGCGGGAGTACCAGATACGCAGTATTTT.

In its sample, this clonotype was seen a few times. The chain is built from TRBV2 and TRBJ2-5, with a weak D call TRBD2 (7 bases). Trimming stripped 5 bases from V and 11 bases from J, with 15 bases between. CDR1 and CDR2 from the germline V gene are SNHLY and FYNNEI. The CDR3 is 12 amino acids. CDR3 protein: CASSNRAGEQYF. CDR3 coding DNA: TGTGCCAGCAGTAACAGGGCGGGAGAGCAGTACTTC.

This clonotype appeared many times. The chain has TRBV7-2 and TRBJ2-7; D tentatively fits TRBD1 or TRBD2 (5 bases each). This CDR3 contains 12 residues. V lost 3 bases to trimming and J lost 4 bases, with 7 bases between them. Per the germline V gene, CDR1 is SGHTA and CDR2 is FQGNSA. CDR3 nucleotide sequence: TGTGCCAGCAGCTTCTGGGGGTACGAGCAGTACTTC. It encodes CASSFWGYEQYF.

As concerns this clonotype: The junction shows a germline mismatch at one end, possibly a read error. The chain links TRBV7-9 to TRBJ2-1; perhaps TRBD2 as D (5 bases). CDR3 length: 16 amino acids. Germline V CDR1 and CDR2: SEHNR, FQNEAQ (reference sequence). The DNA of the CDR3 is TGTGTCAGCAGCTTTCGTGGGGAGAGCTCGAGGAATGAGCAGTTCTTC. Its protein is CVSSFRGESSRNEQFF.

The chain links TRBV2 to TRBJ2-7; D ambiguous. This CDR3 is 13 amino acids long. Trimming took off 4 bases at V and 7 bases at J, with 14 bases between the two ends. Per the germline V gene, CDR1 is SNHLY and CDR2 is FYNNEI. The CDR3 nucleotides are TGTGCCAGCAGTGGCTCCAGCTACAATGAGCAGTACTTC. Protein sequence: CASSGSSYNEQYF.

The chain combines TRBV29-1 with TRBJ2-7, with a possible D match to TRBD1 (5 bases). This CDR3 contains 11 residues. V was pared by 6 bases and J by 0 bases, with 6 bases between. Germline V gives CDR1 SQVTM, CDR2 ANQGSEA. CDR3 DNA sequence: TGCAGCGTAGGGGTCTCCTACGAGCAGTACTTC. Its translation is CSVGVSYEQYF.

The chain has TRBV11-2 and TRBJ2-5; unclear D gene. The DNA end favors TRBJ2-7, so the J call may be wrong. The germline CDR1 and CDR2 sequences are SGHAT and FQNNGV. CDR3 size: 13 residues. The CDR3, as DNA: TGTGCCAGCAGCCCCGGACGGCGCTACGAGCAGTACTTC. Amino acids: CASSPGRRYEQYF.

The rearrangement uses TRBV28 and TRBJ1-4; 7 bases align to TRBD1. J lost 6 bases, V lost 3 bases, and 7 bases had no gene match. Germline V gives CDR1 MDHEN, CDR2 SYDVKM. The CDR3 has 15 amino acids. CDR3 in amino acids: CASSFPDRVDEKLFF. The CDR3 DNA reads as TGTGCCAGCAGTTTCCCCGACAGGGTAGATGAAAAACTGTTTTTT.

This rearrangement joins TRBV7-3 to TRBJ2-1; TRBD2 matches at 8 bases. The CDR3 length is 16 residues. From germline, CDR1 is SGHTA and CDR2 FQGTGA. Losses at the gene ends were 1 base for V and 4 bases for J; bases not matched to a gene: 6. CDR3 in DNA: TGTGCCAGCAGCTTAAGTGGACTAGCAGTTTACAATGAGCAGTTCTTC. Protein sequence: CASSLSGLAVYNEQFF.

The CDR3 region is CASSGPGTGDTEAFF. In DNA form, the CDR3 reads TGTGCCAGCAGTGGACCCGGGACAGGGGACACTGAAGCTTTCTTT. The chain employs TRBV6-2 or TRBV6-3 and TRBJ1-1; 10 bases map to TRBD1. CDR1 and CDR2 from the germline V gene are MNHEY and SVGEGT. CDR3 length: 15 amino acids. The V segment lost 5 bases and the J segment 3 bases; nucleotides outside the gene matches: 6.

This clonotype showed up just a few times. One end of the junction does not line up with germline, which may come from a read error. The rearrangement links TRBV29-1 to TRBJ2-2; perhaps D is TRBD1 or TRBD2 (5 bases each). Germline V gene sequence: CDR1 SQVTM, CDR2 ANQGSEA. The CDR3 spans 15 residues. CDR3 nucleotides: TGCAGCGTTGAAGCCCCAGGGAAGCTTGCCGGGGAGCTCTTTTTT. Translating it yields CSVEAPGKLAGELFF.

This sequence joins TRBV28 and TRBJ2-1, with D maybe TRBD2 (6 bases). CDR1 and CDR2 (germline): MDHEN, SYDVKM. V dropped 7 bases and J dropped 9 bases, with 13 bases sitting between them. This CDR3 region has 12 residues. CDR3 protein: CASTAVEGEQFF. The CDR3 DNA sequence: TGTGCCAGCACCGCGGTGGAGGGTGAGCAGTTCTTC.

The table lists this clonotype with a count of one. Likely a read error: the CDR3 ends without its conserved phenylalanine or tryptophan. The rearrangement uses TRBV4-3 and TRBJ2-5, with D possibly called TRBD1 or TRBD2 (6 bases each). This CDR3 is 16 amino acids long. V gave up 0 bases and J gave up 5 bases, with 16 bases separating them. The V gene's germline CDR1 is LGHNA and CDR2 YSLEER. CDR3 sequence: CASSQDVGGEGETQYL. The CDR3 DNA follows: TGCGCCAGCAGCCAAGATGTGGGGGGCGAAGGGGAGACCCAGTACTTG.